The source of this T cell receptor beta chain is a study of cytomegalovirus exposure and HLA in healthy donors. Notes on the study in general: Analysis was performed later, and it showed HLA-associated TCR beta chains to be more clonally expanded than equally common others. Fewer N-insertions than the roughly 700-donor mean were reportedly shown by an Asian-associated ancestry cluster in a later analysis.

On this clone itself: What it binds is unknown.

V was cut by 5 bases and J by 5 bases, with 10 bases left in between. This CDR3 is built from 13 residues. Germline V gene data show CDR1 as LNHDA and CDR2 as SQIVND (reference sequence). It was with 60 Vbeta and 13 Jbeta primers that the PCR ran. Using immunoSEQ multiplex PCR, the repertoire was profiled, and TCRdb retains in-frame clones only, with some absent. The table records around 100,000 clones, approximately 70% of them present only once. This sequence originates from a man in his forties in good health and CMV-seropositive. The chain has TRBV19 and TRBJ2-1; TRBD2 might be the D (6 bases). The material sequenced was PBMCs. CDR3 nucleotide sequence: TGTGCCAGTAGTGCCCGGACTAACAATGAGCAGTTCTTC. Its translation is CASSARTNNEQFF.